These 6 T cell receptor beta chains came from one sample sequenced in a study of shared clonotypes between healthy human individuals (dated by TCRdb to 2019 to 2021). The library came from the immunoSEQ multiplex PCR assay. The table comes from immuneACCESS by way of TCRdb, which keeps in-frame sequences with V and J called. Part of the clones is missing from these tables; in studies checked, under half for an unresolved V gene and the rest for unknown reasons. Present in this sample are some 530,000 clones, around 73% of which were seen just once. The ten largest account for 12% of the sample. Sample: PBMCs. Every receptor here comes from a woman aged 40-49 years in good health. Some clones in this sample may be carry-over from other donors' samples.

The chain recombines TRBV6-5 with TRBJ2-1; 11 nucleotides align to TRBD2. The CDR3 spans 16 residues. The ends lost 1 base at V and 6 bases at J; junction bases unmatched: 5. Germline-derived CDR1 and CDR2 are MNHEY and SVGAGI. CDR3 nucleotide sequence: TGTGCCAGCAGTTACTTCGGACTAGCGGGTTTCAATGAGCAGTTCTTC. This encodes CASSYFGLAGFNEQFF.

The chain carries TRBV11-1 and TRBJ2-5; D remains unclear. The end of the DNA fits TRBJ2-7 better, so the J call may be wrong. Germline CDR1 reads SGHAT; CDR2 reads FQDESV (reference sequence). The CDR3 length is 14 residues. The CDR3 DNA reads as TGTGCCAGCAGCTTACAGGCAGGTCTGGACGAGCAGTACTTC. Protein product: CASSLQAGLDEQYF.

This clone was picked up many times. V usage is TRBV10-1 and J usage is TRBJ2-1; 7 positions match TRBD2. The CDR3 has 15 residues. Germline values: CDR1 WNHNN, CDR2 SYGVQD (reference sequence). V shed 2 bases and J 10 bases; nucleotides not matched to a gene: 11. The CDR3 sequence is CASSEHGGMTAEQFF. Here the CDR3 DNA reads TGCGCCAGCAGTGAGCACGGGGGGATGACAGCCGAGCAGTTCTTC.

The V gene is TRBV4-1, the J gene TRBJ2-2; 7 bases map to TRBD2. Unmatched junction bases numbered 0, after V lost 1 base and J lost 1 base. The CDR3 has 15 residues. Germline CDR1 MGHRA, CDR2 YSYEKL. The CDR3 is CASSQAGGNTGELFF. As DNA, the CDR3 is TGCGCCAGCAGCCAAGCGGGAGGGAACACCGGGGAGCTGTTTTTT.

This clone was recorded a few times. The CDR3 DNA sequence: TGTGCCAGCAGGGGACAGGGGATGAACACTGAAGCTTTCTTT. Amino acid sequence: CASRGQGMNTEAFF. The chain recombines TRBV6-1 with TRBJ1-1, with 10 bases lining up with TRBD1. J lost 0 bases, V lost 6 bases, and 1 base had no gene match. Germline assignment: CDR1 MNHNS and CDR2 SASEGT. The CDR3 spans 14 residues.

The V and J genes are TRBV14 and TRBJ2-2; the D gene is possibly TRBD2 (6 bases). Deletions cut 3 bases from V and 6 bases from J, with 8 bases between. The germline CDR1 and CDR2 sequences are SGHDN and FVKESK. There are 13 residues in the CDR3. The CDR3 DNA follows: TGTGCCAGCAGCCATTTAGCGGCCGGGGAGCTGTTTTTT. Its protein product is CASSHLAAGELFF.